These 31 T cell receptor beta chains originate from one sample sequenced in a study of identical twins. TCRdb re-derived calls from the 5' RACE reads in MiXCR, one entry per CDR3 protein. Here the sample spans about 240,000 distinct CDR3 sequences, roughly 13% being singletons. This sample was shared with a second study, whose subject was yellow fever vaccine responses in identical twins.

Sequenced sample: memory (CD45RO+) T cells sorted from blood. These receptors were taken from a young woman in good health.

This clonotype was detected only a few times. The DNA of the CDR3 is TGCAGTGCTCTTGCGGGACAGGGATCAGTAATGTACTTC. Amino acids: CSALAGQGSVMYF. The chain joins TRBV20-1 to TRBJ2-4; 9 bases map to TRBD1. V gave up 5 bases and J gave up 15 bases; unmatched junction bases: 14. This CDR3 comprises 13 residues. Germline V gives CDR1 DFQATT, CDR2 SNEGSKA (reference sequence).

This clonotype was recorded at least ten times. The J gene is TRBJ2-2, the V gene TRBV11-1; the D call may be TRBD1 or TRBD2 (5 bases each). V was clipped by 5 bases and J by 1 base, with 20 bases between them. Per the germline V gene, CDR1 is SGHAT and CDR2 is FQDESV (reference sequence). This CDR3 contains 18 residues. Here the CDR3 DNA reads TGTGCCAGCAGCCCCCCGAGGGGCAGTAATTGGAACACCGGGGAGCTGTTTTTT. This encodes CASSPPRGSNWNTGELFF.

J is TRBJ1-6 and V is TRBV2, with D possibly TRBD1 on 6 matching bases. Deletions cut 3 bases from V and 0 bases from J, with 15 bases between. The CDR3 consists of 18 residues. CDR1 is SNHLY, CDR2 FYNNEI, per germline. This CDR3 reads CASSDGTPRSSYNSPLHF. For the CDR3, the DNA is TGTGCCAGCAGTGATGGGACACCAAGGAGCTCCTATAATTCACCCCTCCACTTT.

In this sample, this clonotype turned up many times. Relative to the germline gene, one junction end is altered; a read error may explain this. The chain joins TRBV7-7 to TRBJ2-2; 7 nucleotides align to TRBD1. Germline V gene lookup returns CDR1 SSHAT and CDR2 FNYEAQ (reference sequence). The CDR3 contains 17 residues. The CDR3 reads CASSLDDRVGNTGELFF. The CDR3 DNA sequence: TGTGCTAGCAGCTTAGATGACAGGGTCGGGAACACCGGGGAGCTGTTTTTT.

This clonotype has a count of ten or more. The DNA for the CDR3 is TGTGCCAGCAGTTCCCGGGACGTATCCGACAATGAGCAGTTCTTC. This codes for CASSSRDVSDNEQFF. The genes are TRBV12-3 or TRBV12-4 and TRBJ2-1; D could derive from TRBD1 or TRBD2 (5 bases each). This CDR3 has 15 residues. Trimming removed 4 bases from V and 5 bases from J, with 15 bases in between.

The V gene is TRBV12-3 or TRBV12-4, the J gene TRBJ2-7; 8 bases map to TRBD1. CDR3 size: 13 residues. J was trimmed by 0 bases and V by 6 bases; bases with no gene match: 1. The CDR3 region is CASRGTGSYEQYF. DNA of the CDR3: TGTGCCAGCAGGGGGACAGGCTCCTACGAGCAGTACTTC.

The chain carries TRBV25-1 and TRBJ2-7, with 9 positions matching TRBD1. The CDR3 totals 17 residues. The germline CDR1 and CDR2 sequences are MGHDK and SYGVNS. V shed 7 bases, J shed 4 bases, and the junction held 17 bases outside the gene matches. CDR3 sequence reads: CASTSPVGDRGSYEQYF. In DNA, the CDR3 is TGTGCCAGCACCTCGCCGGTAGGTGACAGGGGGTCGTACGAGCAGTACTTC.

The chain uses TRBV6-2 or TRBV6-3 and TRBJ2-2; 9 bases map to TRBD2. The CDR3 totals 16 residues. The V and J ends lost 2 bases and 6 bases, in that order; junction bases with no gene match: 7. The germline V gene has CDR1 MNHEY and CDR2 SVGEGT. CDR3 bases: TGTGCCAGCAGTTACGGCGGGAGGGCCGGATCCGGGGAGCTGTTTTTT. Protein sequence: CASSYGGRAGSGELFF.

This clonotype was detected only a few times. The chain is built from TRBV18 and TRBJ2-7; D possibly uses TRBD1 or TRBD2 (5 bases each). V was trimmed by 2 bases and J by 3 bases, leaving 11 bases between them. The CDR3 totals 14 residues. Germline V CDR1 and CDR2: KGHSH, LQKENI. CDR3 bases: TGTGCCAGCTCACCAAAGGGACGGAGCTACGAGCAGTACTTC. This gives the protein CASSPKGRSYEQYF.

At least ten counts were recorded for this clonotype. The chain has TRBV3-1 and TRBJ2-3; D may match TRBD1 or TRBD2 (6 bases each). The CDR3 runs 15 residues. Germline CDR1 and CDR2: LGHDT and YNNKEL (reference sequence). With 3 bases removed from V and 2 bases from J, the gap between germline ends came to 12 bases. CDR3 nucleotide sequence: TGTGCCAGCAGCCAGGAGGGGGGATTCACAGATACGCAGTATTTT. Translated, it gives CASSQEGGFTDTQYF.

This clonotype appeared a few times. The rearrangement uses TRBV21-1 and TRBJ2-2; the table's D call, TRBD1, was not checked against the DNA. TRBV21-1 is labeled a pseudogene. The CDR3 runs to 15 residues. The CDR3 reads CASSIVQGVTGELFF. CDR3 DNA sequence: TGTGCCAGCAGCATAGTCCAGGGGGTCACCGGGGAGCTGTTTTTT.

This clonotype was recorded many times. DNA for the CDR3: TGCAGCGTGGGTCTTGGCGGGTCTGAGACCCAGTACTTC. Its protein product is CSVGLGGSETQYF. The V call is TRBV29-1, the J call TRBJ2-5; perhaps TRBD2 as D (5 bases). Germline V gene data show CDR1 as SQVTM and CDR2 as ANQGSEA. This CDR3 region has 13 residues. Trimming took 6 bases from V and 5 from J, leaving 16 bases between them.

J is TRBJ2-7 and V is TRBV2; D is perhaps TRBD1 (5 bases). The length of the CDR3 is 13 residues. CDR1 is SNHLY, CDR2 FYNNEI, per germline. V lost 6 bases to trimming and J lost 5 bases, with 14 bases between them. The CDR3, as DNA: TGTGCCAGCAGGGGGCGGATGGGGAACGAGCAGTACTTC. Amino acid sequence: CASRGRMGNEQYF.

This chain's CDR3 is CSVDLLANNEQFF. CDR3 bases: TGCAGCGTTGATTTACTAGCGAACAATGAGCAGTTCTTC. The gene calls are TRBV29-1 and TRBJ2-1, with 7 bases lining up with TRBD2. There are 13 residues in the CDR3. Germline V lookup: CDR1 SQVTM, CDR2 ANQGSEA. V shed 3 bases and J 5 bases; nucleotides not matched to a gene: 4.

This chain joins TRBV7-9 and TRBJ1-4; D unresolved. The V gene's germline CDR1 is SEHNR and CDR2 FQNEAQ (reference sequence). This CDR3 is built from 14 residues. V lost 7 bases and J lost 0, with 9 bases in between. The CDR3 region has the DNA TGTGCCAGCACCCCCGGGGCAACTAATGAAAAACTGTTTTTT. This sequence encodes CASTPGATNEKLFF.

The V and J genes are TRBV29-1 and TRBJ2-3; 7 nucleotides agree with TRBD2. The CDR3 totals 15 residues. The V and J ends lost 6 bases and 1 base, in that order; junction bases with no gene match: 10. Looked up from germline, CDR1 is SQVTM and CDR2 is ANQGSEA. In DNA, the CDR3 is TGCAGCGTGAGGGGAGGGCTAGCGGGCACAGATACGCAGTATTTT. This encodes CSVRGGLAGTDTQYF.

Here the CDR3 reads CASSDQTGGVEKLFF. In nucleotides, the CDR3 is TGTGCCAGCAGTGACCAGACAGGGGGCGTTGAAAAACTGTTTTTT. The rearrangement uses TRBV12-3 or TRBV12-4 and TRBJ1-4; 10 bases map to TRBD1. The CDR3 covers 15 residues. The V and J ends lost 5 bases and 7 bases, in that order; junction bases with no gene match: 7.

This clonotype was seen a handful of times. The chain carries TRBV11-2 and TRBJ1-1; no clear D gene. Germline values: CDR1 SGHAT, CDR2 FQNNGV. V was shortened by 2 bases and J by 1 base, with 5 bases between the two germline ends. The CDR3 totals 13 residues. The CDR3 nucleotides read TGTGCCAGCAGCTTATTCACGAACACTGAAGCTTTCTTT. Translation: CASSLFTNTEAFF. Full variable domain (rest looked up from reference TRBV11-2 and TRBJ1-1): EAGVAQSPRYKIIEKRQSVAFWCNPISGHATLYWYQQILGQGPKLLIQFQNNGVVDDSQLPKDRFSAERLKGVDSTLKIQPAKLEDSAVYLCASSLFTNTEAFFGQGTRLTVV.

The V gene is TRBV20-1, the J gene TRBJ2-7; TRBD2 might be the D (5 bases). This CDR3 is built from 13 residues. Trimming took 4 bases from V and 3 from J, leaving 13 bases between them. Germline V gives CDR1 DFQATT, CDR2 SNEGSKA (reference sequence). The CDR3 sequence is CSATGLAGYEQYF. CDR3 bases: TGCAGTGCTACCGGGCTAGCTGGCTACGAGCAGTACTTC.

This clonotype was detected a few times. The J gene is TRBJ2-1, the V gene TRBV29-1; D possibly corresponds to TRBD2 (6 bases). V lost 1 base to trimming and J lost 0 bases, with 7 bases between them. The CDR3 runs 14 residues. Germline V lookup: CDR1 SQVTM, CDR2 ANQGSEA. CDR3 sequence reads: CSVEGEASYNEQFF. The DNA of the CDR3 is TGCAGCGTTGAAGGGGAGGCCTCCTACAATGAGCAGTTCTTC.

This chain links TRBV20-1 with TRBJ2-5; D is perhaps TRBD1 (6 bases). V was clipped by 6 bases and J by 2 bases, with 16 bases between them. The germline gives CDR1 DFQATT, CDR2 SNEGSKA (reference sequence). There are 14 residues in the CDR3. The CDR3 DNA reads TGCAGTGCCAAACGTACAGGGAAGCAAGAGACCCAGTACTTC. Its protein is CSAKRTGKQETQYF.

This clonotype was recorded a few times. The chain recombines TRBV30 with TRBJ1-6; D is unresolved. CDR3 length: 15 residues. In germline, CDR1 is GTSNPN, CDR2 SVGIG (reference sequence). With 0 bases removed from V and 7 bases from J, the gap between germline ends came to 13 bases. CDR3 coding DNA: TGTGCCTGGAGTGTAGGAGGGAGAGGGAATTCACCCCTCCACTTT. This sequence encodes CAWSVGGRGNSPLHF. The full variable domain, in which reference TRBV30 and TRBJ1-6 provide the parts outside the CDR3, is SQTIHQWPATLVQPVGSPLSLECTVEGTSNPNLYWYRQAAGRGLQLLFYSVGIGQISSEVPQNLSASRPQDRQFILSSKKLLLSDSGFYLCAWSVGGRGNSPLHFGNGTRLTVT.

This clonotype was recorded many times. The CDR3 reads CASRRTLSTNEKLFF. Here the CDR3 DNA reads TGTGCCAGCAGGCGGACGCTGTCAACTAATGAAAAACTGTTTTTT. The chain is built from TRBV7-2 and TRBJ1-4, with D hard to call. In germline, CDR1 is SGHTA, CDR2 FQGNSA. The CDR3 runs to 15 residues. Trimming took 6 bases from V and 0 from J, leaving 11 bases between them.

This chain links TRBV29-1 with TRBJ2-1, with 7 bases lining up with TRBD1. The CDR3 covers 11 residues. V lost 7 bases, J lost 9 bases, and 6 bases stayed unmatched. Germline V gene lookup returns CDR1 SQVTM and CDR2 ANQGSEA. The CDR3 sequence is CSATGVGEQFF. CDR3 DNA: TGCAGCGCAACAGGGGTGGGTGAGCAGTTCTTC.

This clonotype occurred a few times. This chain connects TRBV15 to TRBJ2-7, with 9 bases fitting TRBD2. The CDR3 contains 15 residues. V shed 1 base, J shed 10 bases, and the junction held 11 bases outside the gene matches. Germline V gene sequence: CDR1 LNHNV, CDR2 YYDKDF (reference sequence). CDR3 nucleotides: TGTGCCACCAGCAGAGTAGCTAGCGGGACTCAGAATCAGTACTTC. Translated, it gives CATSRVASGTQNQYF.

CDR3 amino acids: CASSMGTSWLDQYF. CDR3 DNA sequence: TGCGCCAGCAGCATGGGGACTAGTTGGCTGGACCAGTACTTC. The J gene is TRBJ2-5, the V gene TRBV5-1; TRBD2 aligns across 8 bases. The germline gives CDR1 SGHRS, CDR2 YFSETQ. This CDR3 contains 14 residues. Trimming took 4 bases from V and 10 from J; bases not matched to a gene: 12.

J is TRBJ1-1 and V is TRBV2; D gene uncertain. V was shortened by 2 bases and J by 4 bases, with 8 bases between the two germline ends. This CDR3 region has 13 residues. In germline, CDR1 is SNHLY, CDR2 FYNNEI. The CDR3 DNA reads TGTGCCAGCAGTGAACTGGAATCCACTGAAGCTTTCTTT. This sequence encodes CASSELESTEAFF.

In its sample, this clonotype was seen a few times. The chain joins TRBV14 to TRBJ1-2; D gene ambiguous. Germline values: CDR1 SGHDN, CDR2 FVKESK. The CDR3 length is 12 residues. Trimming removed 4 bases from V and 4 bases from J, with 7 bases in between. Here the CDR3 DNA reads TGTGCCAGCAGCCCGTCCAGCTATGGCTACACCTTC. Protein product: CASSPSSYGYTF.

The V call is TRBV4-3, the J call TRBJ2-5; D is undetermined. This CDR3 has 15 residues. Germline V CDR1 and CDR2: LGHNA, YSLEER. Trimming left V 3 bases short and J 5 bases short, with 16 bases between. DNA of the CDR3: TGCGCCAGCAGCCAGCAGTTGGTGACCGGGGAGACCCAGTACTTC. It specifies CASSQQLVTGETQYF.

The chain couples TRBV6-1 to TRBJ1-1; unclear D gene. V lost 6 bases and J 1 base, leaving 12 bases between the germline ends. The germline V gene has CDR1 MNHNS and CDR2 SASEGT. This CDR3 region has 14 residues. The CDR3 is CASRVDKANTEAFF. For the CDR3, the DNA is TGTGCCAGCAGGGTCGACAAGGCGAACACTGAAGCTTTCTTT.

The genes are TRBV15 and TRBJ2-3, with D perhaps matching TRBD2 (6 bases). Germline V lookup: CDR1 LNHNV, CDR2 YYDKDF (reference sequence). Trimming removed 1 base from V and 1 base from J, with 9 bases in between. This CDR3 has 15 residues. DNA of the CDR3: TGTGCCACCAGCAGAGTTAAGCGGGGCACAGATACGCAGTATTTT. Residues: CATSRVKRGTDTQYF.